This T cell receptor (beta chain) was observed in a study of blood T cells in healthy people across ages. In its sample, this clonotype was seen a few times. This CDR3 has 12 residues. Germline CDR1 SGHKS, CDR2 YYEKEE (reference sequence). Deletions cut 4 bases from V and 4 bases from J, with 6 bases between. Sample-barcoded 5' priming and a J-beta primer mix drove a second PCR of about 6 to 12 cycles. From the 5' RACE reads, TCRdb called clonotypes with MiXCR, one entry per CDR3 protein. The sample gives about 1.8 million distinct CDR3 sequences, 49% of which show up once; 2.1% is in the top ten. This clonotype originated in a woman between 40 and 50 years old in good health. Sequencing was done on a sample of blood. The chain uses TRBV5-5 and TRBJ2-4; D is ambiguous. The CDR3 coding sequence is TGTGCCAGCAGCAATGAAAAAAACATTCAGTACTTC. Protein sequence: CASSNEKNIQYF.